Following are 15 T cell receptor beta chains from one sample sequenced in a study of cytomegalovirus exposure and HLA in healthy donors. The PCR contained 60 Vbeta and 13 Jbeta primers. Repertoires were generated with immunoSEQ multiplex PCR, while TCRdb's copy carries only in-frame clones and drops some. Of about 98,000 clones in the sample, 70% to 80% were seen once. Input material: PBMCs. Receptors were obtained from a young man in good health and CMV-seropositive.

This chain uses TRBV18 with TRBJ1-3, with TRBD1 matching over 7 bases. This CDR3 is built from 17 residues. With V trimmed by 0 bases and J by 0 bases, 5 bases remained unmatched. Germline-derived CDR1 and CDR2 are KGHSH and LQKENI. DNA of the CDR3: TGTGCCAGCTCACCACCGGGACAGAGGCACTCTGGAAACACCATATATTTT. Translated, it gives CASSPPGQRHSGNTIYF.

The chain employs TRBV30 and TRBJ2-7; no clear D gene. There are 11 residues in the CDR3. V gave up 1 base and J gave up 4 bases, with 5 bases separating them. Germline CDR1 reads GTSNPN; CDR2 reads SVGIG (reference sequence). This CDR3 reads CAWSGAYEQYF. The CDR3 DNA reads as TGTGCCTGGAGTGGAGCGTACGAGCAGTACTTC.

The chain uses TRBV9 and TRBJ2-1; D possibly corresponds to TRBD1 (6 bases). Trimming took off 1 base at V and 2 bases at J, with 13 bases between the two ends. CDR3 length equals 16 residues. Germline V gene sequence: CDR1 SGDLS, CDR2 YYNGEE. The CDR3 bases are TGTGCCAGCAGCGTATCAACAGGGACAACCTACAATGAGCAGTTCTTC. Its protein product is CASSVSTGTTYNEQFF.

The J gene is TRBJ1-4, the V gene TRBV9; tentative D call: TRBD1 (6 bases). The CDR3 contains 15 residues. The ends were cut back, 3 bases at V and 2 bases at J, with 11 bases in the middle. Germline V gene lookup returns CDR1 SGDLS and CDR2 YYNGEE. CDR3 loop: CASSASGATNEKLFF. The CDR3 DNA reads as TGTGCCAGCAGCGCCTCAGGGGCCACTAATGAAAAACTGTTTTTT.

The V and J genes are TRBV10-2 and TRBJ2-3; 12 bases line up with TRBD2. Germline lookup yields CDR1 WSHSY and CDR2 SAAADI. V dropped 4 bases and J dropped 5; count of bases not matched to a gene: 7. The CDR3 has 16 residues. CDR3 in amino acids: CASSGPSGGALDTQYF. The CDR3 nucleotides read TGCGCCAGCAGTGGACCTAGCGGGGGGGCCTTAGATACGCAGTATTTT.

This chain connects TRBV18 to TRBJ2-3; 10 nucleotides align to TRBD2. The V and J ends lost 6 bases and 0 bases, in that order; junction bases with no gene match: 6. This CDR3 is built from 16 residues. Germline V CDR1 and CDR2: KGHSH, LQKENI. For the CDR3, the DNA is TGTGCCAGCTCTCCGACTAGCGGGCGGAGCACAGATACGCAGTATTTT. It codes for CASSPTSGRSTDTQYF.

The rearrangement links TRBV18 to TRBJ2-3; 8 positions agree with TRBD2. CDR3 size: 16 residues. The J segment lost 1 base and the V segment lost 3 bases, leaving 6 bases of the junction unmatched. Germline assignment: CDR1 KGHSH and CDR2 LQKENI. CDR3 coding DNA: TGTGCCAGCTCACCTCTCCCAGCGGGGGGCACAGATACGCAGTATTTT. Translation: CASSPLPAGGTDTQYF.

This chain joins TRBV2 and TRBJ2-1; a weak D match, TRBD1 (5 bases). The CDR3 is made up of 15 amino acids. Germline CDR1 and CDR2: SNHLY and FYNNEI. Trimming left V 1 base short and J 0 bases short, with 7 bases between. CDR3 DNA sequence: TGTGCCAGCAGTGAAGAGGGGATCTCCTACAATGAGCAGTTCTTC. It encodes CASSEEGISYNEQFF.

CDR3 sequence (DNA): TGTGCCAGCAGCTTGGCGGCAGGGTACGAGCAGTACTTC. It specifies CASSLAAGYEQYF. The V gene is TRBV5-4, the J gene TRBJ2-5, with a weak D call TRBD1 (5 bases). The end of the DNA fits TRBJ2-7 better, so the J call may be wrong. CDR3 length: 13 amino acids. CDR1 and CDR2 from the germline V gene are SGHNT and YYREEE (reference sequence).

V usage is TRBV6-1 and J usage is TRBJ1-5, with 7 bases aligning to TRBD1. Germline V gene sequence: CDR1 MNHNS, CDR2 SASEGT. V trimming: 10 bases; J trimming: 7 bases; junction bases outside the gene matches: 7. The CDR3 spans 12 residues. The CDR3 sequence: CATGQVGQPQHF. The CDR3, as DNA: TGTGCCACCGGACAGGTTGGACAGCCCCAGCATTTT.

This clone was recorded once. V usage is TRBV27 and J usage is TRBJ2-5; D is perhaps TRBD2 (6 bases). Germline V lookup: CDR1 MNHEY, CDR2 SMNVEV (reference sequence). The ends were cut back, 5 bases at V and 1 base at J, with 11 bases in the middle. This CDR3 is built from 14 residues. CDR3 loop: CASSDLGGQETQYF. Written as DNA, the CDR3 is TGTGCCAGCAGTGATCTGGGGGGCCAAGAGACCCAGTACTTC.

In this sample, this clone turned up a few times. The V call is TRBV7-9, the J call TRBJ1-4; D gene ambiguous. The CDR3 has 16 residues. The germline CDR1 and CDR2 sequences are SEHNR and FQNEAQ (reference sequence). V was clipped by 3 bases and J by 12 bases, with 23 bases between them. CDR3 protein: CASSFGGLVVRDQLFF. The CDR3 bases are TGTGCCAGCAGCTTCGGCGGGTTGGTAGTAAGGGATCAACTGTTTTTT.

This clone was seen only a few times. V is TRBV11-2 and J is TRBJ1-1, with a possible D match to TRBD1 (6 bases). Trimming removed 5 bases from V and 4 bases from J, with 17 bases in between. CDR1 and CDR2 from the germline V gene are SGHAT and FQNNGV. This CDR3 region has 15 residues. The CDR3 DNA reads as TGTGCCAGCAGCGAAGGGGGTTCCGGGATCACTGAAGCTTTCTTT. Translating gives CASSEGGSGITEAFF. Together with reference TRBV11-2 and TRBJ1-1, the CDR3 gives the full variable domain: EAGVAQSPRYKIIEKRQSVAFWCNPISGHATLYWYQQILGQGPKLLIQFQNNGVVDDSQLPKDRFSAERLKGVDSTLKIQPAKLEDSAVYLCASSEGGSGITEAFFGQGTRLTVV.

The J gene is TRBJ1-1, the V gene TRBV6-5; D remains ambiguous. Germline loops: CDR1 MNHEY, CDR2 SVGAGI. The length of the CDR3 is 15 residues. Trimming pared 0 bases from V and 1 base from J, leaving 9 bases between. CDR3 in DNA: TGTGCCAGCAGTTACTCATCCATGAGGAACACTGAAGCTTTCTTT. Its translation: CASSYSSMRNTEAFF.

This sequence joins TRBV19 and TRBJ2-3; maybe TRBD2 (6 bases). V was trimmed by 3 bases and J by 14 bases, leaving 18 bases between them. The CDR3 is made up of 13 amino acids. Germline values: CDR1 LNHDA, CDR2 SQIVND (reference sequence). The CDR3 sequence: CASSIQAGTERYF. As DNA, the CDR3 is TGTGCCAGTAGTATTCAGGCCGGGACTGAACGGTATTTT.